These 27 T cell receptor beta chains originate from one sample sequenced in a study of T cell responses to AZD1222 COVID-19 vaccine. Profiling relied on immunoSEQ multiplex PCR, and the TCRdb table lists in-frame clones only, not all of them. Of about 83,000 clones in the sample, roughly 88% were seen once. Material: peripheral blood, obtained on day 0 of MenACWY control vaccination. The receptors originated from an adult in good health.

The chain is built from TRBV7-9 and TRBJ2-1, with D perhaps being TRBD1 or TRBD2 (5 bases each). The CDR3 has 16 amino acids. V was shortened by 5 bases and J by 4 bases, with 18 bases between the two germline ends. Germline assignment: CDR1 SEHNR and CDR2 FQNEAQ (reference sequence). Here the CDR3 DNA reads TGTGCCAGCAGCACTGCTATGGGGACCCTATACAATGAGCAGTTCTTC. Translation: CASSTAMGTLYNEQFF.

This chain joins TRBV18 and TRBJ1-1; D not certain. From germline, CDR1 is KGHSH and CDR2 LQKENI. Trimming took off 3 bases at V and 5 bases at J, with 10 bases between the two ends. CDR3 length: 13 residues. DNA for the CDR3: TGTGCCAGCTCACCGCTTGAGAGGACTGAAGCTTTCTTT. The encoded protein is CASSPLERTEAFF. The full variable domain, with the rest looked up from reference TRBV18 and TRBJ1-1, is NAGVMQNPRHLVRRRGQEARLRCSPMKGHSHVYWYRQLPEEGLKFMVYLQKENIIDESGMPKERFSAEFPKEGPSILRIQQVVRGDSAAYFCASSPLERTEAFFGQGTRLTVV.

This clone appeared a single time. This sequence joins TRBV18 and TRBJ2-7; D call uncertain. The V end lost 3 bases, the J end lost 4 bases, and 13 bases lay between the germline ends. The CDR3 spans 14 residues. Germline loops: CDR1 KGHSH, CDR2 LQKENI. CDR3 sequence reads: CASSPPAPSYEQYF. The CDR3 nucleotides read TGTGCCAGCTCACCTCCCGCCCCAAGTTACGAGCAGTACTTC.

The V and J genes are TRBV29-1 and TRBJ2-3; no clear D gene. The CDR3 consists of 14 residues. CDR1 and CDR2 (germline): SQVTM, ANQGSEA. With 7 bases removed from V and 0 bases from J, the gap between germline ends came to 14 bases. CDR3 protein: CSAADRSSTDTQYF. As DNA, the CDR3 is TGCAGCGCTGCGGACCGTTCTAGCACAGATACGCAGTATTTT.

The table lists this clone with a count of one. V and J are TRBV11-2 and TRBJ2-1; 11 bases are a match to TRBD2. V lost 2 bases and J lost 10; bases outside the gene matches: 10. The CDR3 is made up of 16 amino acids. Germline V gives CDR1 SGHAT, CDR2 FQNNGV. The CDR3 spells CASSLSGTSGQVEQFF. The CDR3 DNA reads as TGTGCCAGCAGCTTATCCGGGACTAGCGGACAGGTAGAGCAGTTCTTC.

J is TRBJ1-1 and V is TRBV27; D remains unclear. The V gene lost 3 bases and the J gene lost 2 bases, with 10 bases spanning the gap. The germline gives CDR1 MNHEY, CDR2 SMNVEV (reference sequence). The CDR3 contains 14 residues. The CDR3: CASSFHRGNTEAFF. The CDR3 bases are TGTGCCAGCAGTTTCCATCGGGGAAACACTGAAGCTTTCTTT.

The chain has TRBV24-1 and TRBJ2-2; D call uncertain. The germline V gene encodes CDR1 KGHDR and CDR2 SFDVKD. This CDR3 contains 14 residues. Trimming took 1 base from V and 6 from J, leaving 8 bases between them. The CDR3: CATSDFKGSGELFF. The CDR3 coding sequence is TGTGCCACCAGTGATTTCAAGGGTTCCGGGGAGCTGTTTTTT.

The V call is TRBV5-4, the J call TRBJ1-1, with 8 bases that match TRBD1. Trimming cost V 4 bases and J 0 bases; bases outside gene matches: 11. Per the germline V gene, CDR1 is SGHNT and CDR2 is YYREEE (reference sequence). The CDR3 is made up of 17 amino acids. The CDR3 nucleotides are TGTGCCAGCAGCCCGGAACAGGGGGTGAAGATGAACACTGAAGCTTTCTTT. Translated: CASSPEQGVKMNTEAFF.

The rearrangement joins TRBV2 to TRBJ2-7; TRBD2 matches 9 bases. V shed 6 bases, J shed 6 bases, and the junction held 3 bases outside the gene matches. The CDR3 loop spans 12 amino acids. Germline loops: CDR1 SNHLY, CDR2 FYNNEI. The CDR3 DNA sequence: TGTGCCAGCAGGGGAGCGGGAGGCGAGCAGTACTTC. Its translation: CASRGAGGEQYF.

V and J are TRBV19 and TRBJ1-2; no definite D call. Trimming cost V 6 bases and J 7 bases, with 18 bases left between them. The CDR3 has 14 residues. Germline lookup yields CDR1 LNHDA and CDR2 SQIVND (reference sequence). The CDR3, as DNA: TGTGCCAGTAGGACCGATGTCCTCTCTTTTGGCTACACCTTC. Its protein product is CASRTDVLSFGYTF.

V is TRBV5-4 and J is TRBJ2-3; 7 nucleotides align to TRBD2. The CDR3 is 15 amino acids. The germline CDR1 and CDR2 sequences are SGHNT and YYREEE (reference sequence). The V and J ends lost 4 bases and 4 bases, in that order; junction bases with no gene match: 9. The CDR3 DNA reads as TGTGCCAGCAGCCCTAAGCGGGACGGGTCAGATACGCAGTATTTT. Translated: CASSPKRDGSDTQYF.

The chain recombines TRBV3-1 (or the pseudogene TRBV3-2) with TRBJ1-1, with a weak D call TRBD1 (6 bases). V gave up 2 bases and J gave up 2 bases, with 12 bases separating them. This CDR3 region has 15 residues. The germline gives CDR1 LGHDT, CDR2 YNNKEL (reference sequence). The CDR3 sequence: CASSQNREANTEAFF. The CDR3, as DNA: TGTGCCAGCAGCCAAAACAGGGAAGCAAACACTGAAGCTTTCTTT.

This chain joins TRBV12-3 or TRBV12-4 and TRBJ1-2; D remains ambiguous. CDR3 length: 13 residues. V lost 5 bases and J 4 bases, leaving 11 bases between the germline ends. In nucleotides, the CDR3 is TGTGCCAGCAGTCGCGAACAGTTCTATGGCTACACCTTC. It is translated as CASSREQFYGYTF.

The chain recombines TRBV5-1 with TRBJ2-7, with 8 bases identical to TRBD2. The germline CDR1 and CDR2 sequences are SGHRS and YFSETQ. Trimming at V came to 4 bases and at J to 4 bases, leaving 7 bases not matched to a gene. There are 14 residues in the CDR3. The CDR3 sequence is CASSPSAGGYEQYF. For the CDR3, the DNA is TGCGCCAGCAGCCCGTCGGCGGGGGGTTACGAGCAGTACTTC.

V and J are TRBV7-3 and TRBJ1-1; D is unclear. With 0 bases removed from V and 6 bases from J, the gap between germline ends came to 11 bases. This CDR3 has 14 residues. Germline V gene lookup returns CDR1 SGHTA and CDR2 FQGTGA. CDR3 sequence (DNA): TGTGCCAGCAGCTTAACCCCGGGGATCGCTGAAGCTTTCTTT. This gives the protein CASSLTPGIAEAFF. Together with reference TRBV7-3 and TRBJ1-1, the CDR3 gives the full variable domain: GAGVSQTPSNKVTEKGKYVELRCDPISGHTALYWYRQSLGQGPEFLIYFQGTGAADDSGLPNDRFFAVRPEGSVSTLKIQRTERGDSAVYLCASSLTPGIAEAFFGQGTRLTVV.

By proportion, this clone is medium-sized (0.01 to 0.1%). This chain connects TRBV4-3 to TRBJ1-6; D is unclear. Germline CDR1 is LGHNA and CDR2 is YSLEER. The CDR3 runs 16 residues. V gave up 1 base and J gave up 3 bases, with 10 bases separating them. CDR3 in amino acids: CASSQGRYIYNSPLHF. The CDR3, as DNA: TGCGCCAGCAGCCAAGGCCGGTATATCTATAATTCACCCCTCCACTTT.

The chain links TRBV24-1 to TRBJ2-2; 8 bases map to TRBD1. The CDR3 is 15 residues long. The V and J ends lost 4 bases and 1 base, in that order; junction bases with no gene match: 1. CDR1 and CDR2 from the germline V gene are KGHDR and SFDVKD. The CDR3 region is CATSEGTGNTGELFF. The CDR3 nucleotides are TGTGCCACCAGTGAAGGGACAGGGAACACCGGGGAGCTGTTTTTT.

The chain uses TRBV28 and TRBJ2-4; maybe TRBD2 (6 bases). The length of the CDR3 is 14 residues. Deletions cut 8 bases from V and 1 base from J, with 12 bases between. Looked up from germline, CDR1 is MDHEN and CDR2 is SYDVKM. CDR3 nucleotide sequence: TGTGCCAGCCTGAACGGGGGTGCCAAAAACATTCAGTACTTC. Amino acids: CASLNGGAKNIQYF.

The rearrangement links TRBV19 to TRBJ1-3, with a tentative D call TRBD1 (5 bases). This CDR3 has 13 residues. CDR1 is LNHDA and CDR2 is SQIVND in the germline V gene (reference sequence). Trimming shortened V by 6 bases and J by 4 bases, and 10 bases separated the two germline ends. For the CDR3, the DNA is TGTGCCAGTAGCACTGACAGAGGAAACACCATATATTTT. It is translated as CASSTDRGNTIYF.

CDR3 DNA sequence: TGTGCCTGGGCGAACGAACGGACAGGGGGAAACACCATATATTTT. It specifies CAWANERTGGNTIYF. The chain is built from TRBV30 and TRBJ1-3; 8 positions match TRBD1. Per germline, CDR1 GTSNPN and CDR2 SVGIG (reference sequence). J lost 4 bases, V lost 5 bases, and 10 bases had no gene match. CDR3 size: 15 residues.

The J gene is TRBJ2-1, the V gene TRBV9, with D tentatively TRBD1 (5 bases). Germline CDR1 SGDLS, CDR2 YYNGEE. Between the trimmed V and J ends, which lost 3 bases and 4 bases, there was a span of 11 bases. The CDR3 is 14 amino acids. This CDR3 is CASSAQGTYNEQFF. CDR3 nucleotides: TGTGCCAGCAGCGCCCAGGGTACTTACAATGAGCAGTTCTTC.

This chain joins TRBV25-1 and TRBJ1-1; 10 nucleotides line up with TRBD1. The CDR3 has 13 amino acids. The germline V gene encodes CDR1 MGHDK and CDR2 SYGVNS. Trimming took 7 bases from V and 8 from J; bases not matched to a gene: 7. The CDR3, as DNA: TGTGCCAGCATAGGGACAGGGGTAAGGGAAGCTTTCTTT. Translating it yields CASIGTGVREAFF.

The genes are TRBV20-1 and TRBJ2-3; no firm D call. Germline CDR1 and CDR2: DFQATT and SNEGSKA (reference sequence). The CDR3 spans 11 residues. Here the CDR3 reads CSTELTDTQYF. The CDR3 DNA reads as TGCAGCACCGAACTTACGGATACGCAGTATTTT.

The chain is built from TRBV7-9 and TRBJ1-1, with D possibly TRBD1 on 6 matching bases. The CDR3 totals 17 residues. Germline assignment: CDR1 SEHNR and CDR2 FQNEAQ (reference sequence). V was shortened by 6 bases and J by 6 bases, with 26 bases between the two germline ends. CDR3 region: CASSKTPPLGGMAEAFF. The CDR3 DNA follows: TGTGCCAGCAGTAAGACCCCCCCCCTAGGGGGTATGGCTGAAGCTTTCTTT.

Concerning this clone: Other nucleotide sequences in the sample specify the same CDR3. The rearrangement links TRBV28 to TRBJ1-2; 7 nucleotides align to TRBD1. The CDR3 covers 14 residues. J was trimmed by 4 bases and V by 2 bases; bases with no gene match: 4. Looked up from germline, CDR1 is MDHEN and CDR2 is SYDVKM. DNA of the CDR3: TGTGCCAGCAGTTTAACAGGGGTAGGCTATGGCTACACCTTC. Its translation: CASSLTGVGYGYTF.

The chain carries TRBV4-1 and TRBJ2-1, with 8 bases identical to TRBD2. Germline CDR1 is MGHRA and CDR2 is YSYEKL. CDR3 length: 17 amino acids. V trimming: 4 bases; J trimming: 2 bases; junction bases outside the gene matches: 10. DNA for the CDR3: TGCGCCAGCAGCCTTGTCTTCCTAGCGGGCACCTACAATGAGCAGTTCTTC. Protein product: CASSLVFLAGTYNEQFF.

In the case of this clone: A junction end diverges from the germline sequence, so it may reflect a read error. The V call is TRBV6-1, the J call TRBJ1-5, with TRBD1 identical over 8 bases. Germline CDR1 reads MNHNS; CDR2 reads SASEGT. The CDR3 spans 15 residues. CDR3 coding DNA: TGTGCCAGCAGCGAAGACAGGGGCTTTGGTCAGCCCCAGCATTTT. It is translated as CASSEDRGFGQPQHF.